This is a list of T cell receptor beta chains from one sample in a study of somatic mutations in cytotoxic T cells in rheumatoid arthritis. The method was immunoSEQ multiplex PCR; TCRdb's version includes in-frame clones alone and lacks a portion of them. This sample has roughly 10,000 clones, with 70% to 90% found just once. Sequenced input: CD4+ T cells sorted from blood. The receptors were gathered from a woman aged 18 to 35 with rheumatoid arthritis. Each CDR3 is given without its conserved first and last residue. Fields, in order: V gene, J gene, CDR3 protein.

V gene: TRBV6-6
J gene: TRBJ1-1
CDR3 protein: ASVRGSEAF

V gene: TRBV7-2
J gene: TRBJ2-7
CDR3 protein: ASNPRRGQGAYEQY

V gene: TRBV7-8
J gene: TRBJ1-1
CDR3 protein: ASSFLTGQGEAF

V gene: TRBV5-6
J gene: TRBJ1-5
CDR3 protein: ASSLALSGQPQH

V gene: TRBV9
J gene: TRBJ2-7
CDR3 protein: ASSVAGQGREQY

V gene: TRBV27
J gene: TRBJ1-1
CDR3 protein: ASSFNPGANTEAF

V gene: TRBV30
J gene: TRBJ1-5
CDR3 protein: AWSAGFSQPQH

V gene: TRBV2
J gene: TRBJ2-1
CDR3 protein: ASSSIMTGGRNEQF

V gene: TRBV6-8
J gene: TRBJ2-4
CDR3 protein: ASRGRGQLNIQY

V gene: TRBV7-2
J gene: TRBJ2-5
CDR3 protein: ASSPQPTGGGETQY

V gene: TRBV19
J gene: TRBJ2-2
CDR3 protein: ASSTRANTGELF

V gene: TRBV30
J gene: TRBJ1-3
CDR3 protein: AWSVFRTGNTIY

V gene: TRBV15
J gene: TRBJ2-5
CDR3 protein: ATSRDIGQVYQETQY

V gene: TRBV6-5
J gene: TRBJ2-7
CDR3 protein: ASSPSDKTYEQY

V gene: TRBV4-3
J gene: TRBJ2-7
CDR3 protein: ASSLGTSGSGEQY

V gene: TRBV19
J gene: TRBJ2-3
CDR3 protein: ASSPSGGFTDTQY

V gene: TRBV18
J gene: TRBJ2-3
CDR3 protein: ASSPIGTASTDTQY

V gene: TRBV30
J gene: TRBJ2-1
CDR3 protein: ASRASGYNEQF

V gene: TRBV27
J gene: TRBJ1-4
CDR3 protein: ASRPRVNEKLF

V gene: TRBV28
J gene: TRBJ1-2
CDR3 protein: ASSLPGSNYGYT

V gene: TRBV7-9
J gene: TRBJ1-2
CDR3 protein: ASSLGIGGANYGYT

V gene: TRBV4-3
J gene: TRBJ2-7
CDR3 protein: ASSQDRLSSYEQY

V gene: TRBV6-4
J gene: TRBJ2-1
CDR3 protein: ASSESGRAYNEQF

V gene: TRBV7-9
J gene: TRBJ2-5
CDR3 protein: ASSLDPRETQY

V gene: TRBV5-4
J gene: TRBJ2-4
CDR3 protein: ATGRRGDRNIQY

V gene: TRBV7-9
J gene: TRBJ1-2
CDR3 protein: ASSPSGRGPGHGGYT

V gene: TRBV19
J gene: TRBJ1-2
CDR3 protein: ASSIYRQADLYGYT

V gene: TRBV6-1
J gene: TRBJ1-5
CDR3 protein: ASSERPGFSNQPQH

V gene: TRBV29-1
J gene: TRBJ1-3
CDR3 protein: SVLPTYSGNTIY

V gene: TRBV5-6
J gene: TRBJ2-7
CDR3 protein: ASSSGHLSYEQY